This T cell receptor (beta chain) comes out of a study of spatial heterogeneity in lung cancer. Study-wide points: Tumors with more nonsynonymous mutations had more expanded intratumoral alpha and beta TCRs.

The time point: sample taken at primary tumor resection. Untreated early-stage non-small cell lung cancer patients, over 55 in total, were the donors. Unsorted whole RNA of tumor, nontumor lung or frozen PBMC was sequenced. A unique molecular identifier was carried by every single TCR cDNA molecule. TCRdb re-derived calls from the 5' RACE reads in MiXCR, one entry per CDR3 protein. The data hold about 9,200 distinct CDR3 sequences, with roughly 8.8% observed a single time. There are many counts of this clonotype. Antigen specificity is unknown. This CDR3 spans 15 amino acids. The germline V gene has CDR1 SGHNT and CDR2 YYREEE (reference sequence). The V end was cut by 4 bases, the J end by 6 bases, with 17 bases between.

Sequencing was performed on lung tumor tissue, taken at surgery. This TCR came from a male donor with early-stage non-small cell lung cancer. The V and J genes are TRBV5-4 and TRBJ2-1; tentatively, D is TRBD2 (5 bases). The CDR3 bases are TGTGCCAGCAGCCTCCGGCGGGCCATGGGCAATGAGCAGTTCTTC. It encodes CASSLRRAMGNEQFF.